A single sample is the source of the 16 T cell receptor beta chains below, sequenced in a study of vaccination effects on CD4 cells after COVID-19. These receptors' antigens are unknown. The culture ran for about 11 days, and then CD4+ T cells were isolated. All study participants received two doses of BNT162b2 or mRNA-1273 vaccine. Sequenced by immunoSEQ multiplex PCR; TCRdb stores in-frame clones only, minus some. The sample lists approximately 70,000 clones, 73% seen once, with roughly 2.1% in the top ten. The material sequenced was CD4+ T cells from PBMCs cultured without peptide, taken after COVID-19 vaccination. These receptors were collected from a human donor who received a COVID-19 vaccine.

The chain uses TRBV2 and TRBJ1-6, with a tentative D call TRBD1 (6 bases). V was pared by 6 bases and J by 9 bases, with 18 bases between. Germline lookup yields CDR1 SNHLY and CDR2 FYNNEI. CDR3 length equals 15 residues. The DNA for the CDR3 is TGTGCCAGCAGACCAACAGGGAGTGTTAGTTCACCCCTCCACTTT. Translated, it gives CASRPTGSVSSPLHF.

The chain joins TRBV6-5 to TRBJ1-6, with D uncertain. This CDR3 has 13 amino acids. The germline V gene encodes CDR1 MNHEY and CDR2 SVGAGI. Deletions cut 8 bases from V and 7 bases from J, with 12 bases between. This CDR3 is CASVRDSNSPLHF. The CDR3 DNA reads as TGTGCCAGCGTGCGGGATTCCAATTCACCCCTCCACTTT.

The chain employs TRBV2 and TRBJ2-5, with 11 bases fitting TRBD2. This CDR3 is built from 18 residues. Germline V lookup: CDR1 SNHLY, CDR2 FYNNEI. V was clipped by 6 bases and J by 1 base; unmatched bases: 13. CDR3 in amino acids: CASRISGLAEIRQETQYF. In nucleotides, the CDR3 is TGTGCCAGCAGGATCTCGGGACTAGCGGAGATCCGCCAAGAGACCCAGTACTTC.

This chain's CDR3 is CSVESGQGAQYF. The CDR3 nucleotides read TGCAGCGTTGAATCAGGGCAGGGGGCCCAGTACTTC. The V call is TRBV29-1, the J call TRBJ2-5, with 7 bases aligning to TRBD1. This CDR3 comprises 12 residues. Germline CDR1 reads SQVTM; CDR2 reads ANQGSEA. V was pared by 2 bases and J by 9 bases, with 6 bases of the junction left unmatched.

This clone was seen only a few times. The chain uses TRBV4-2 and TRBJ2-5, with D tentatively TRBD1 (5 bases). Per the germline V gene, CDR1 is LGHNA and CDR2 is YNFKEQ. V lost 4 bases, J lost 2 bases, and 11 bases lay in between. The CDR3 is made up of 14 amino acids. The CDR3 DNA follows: TGTGCCAGCAGCCGGAAGGACAAACAAGAGACCCAGTACTTC. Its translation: CASSRKDKQETQYF.

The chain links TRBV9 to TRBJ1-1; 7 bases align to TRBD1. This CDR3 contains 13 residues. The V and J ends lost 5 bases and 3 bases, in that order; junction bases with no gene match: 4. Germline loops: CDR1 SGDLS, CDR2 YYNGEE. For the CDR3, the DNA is TGTGCCAGCAGTTACACAGGGGACACTGAAGCTTTCTTT. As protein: CASSYTGDTEAFF.

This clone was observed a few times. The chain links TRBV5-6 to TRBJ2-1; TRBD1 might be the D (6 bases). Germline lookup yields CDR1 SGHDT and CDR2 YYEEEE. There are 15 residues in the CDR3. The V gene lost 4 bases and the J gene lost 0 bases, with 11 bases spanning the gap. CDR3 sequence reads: CASSDRMSSYNEQFF. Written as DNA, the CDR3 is TGTGCCAGCAGCGACAGGATGAGCTCCTACAATGAGCAGTTCTTC.

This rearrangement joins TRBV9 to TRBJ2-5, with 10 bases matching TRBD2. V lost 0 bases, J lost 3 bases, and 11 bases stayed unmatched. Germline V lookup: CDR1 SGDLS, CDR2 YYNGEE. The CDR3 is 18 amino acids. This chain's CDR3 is CASSVGAGGPVVKETQYF. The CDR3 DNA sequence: TGTGCCAGCAGCGTAGGAGCGGGGGGGCCGGTCGTAAAAGAGACCCAGTACTTC.

Here the CDR3 reads CASSLTGFNEQFF. The CDR3 region has the DNA TGTGCCAGCAGCTTGACAGGGTTCAATGAGCAGTTCTTC. The chain employs TRBV7-2 and TRBJ2-1, with TRBD1 matching 7 bases. Germline CDR1 reads SGHTA; CDR2 reads FQGNSA. V lost 3 bases, J lost 6 bases, and 2 bases stayed unmatched. The CDR3 sequence is 13 residues long.

The CDR3 DNA follows: TGTGCCAGCTCACCCTTAGCGGGGGGAGAGACCCAGTACTTC. It yields the protein CASSPLAGGETQYF. J is TRBJ2-5 and V is TRBV18, with TRBD2 matching 10 bases. The length of the CDR3 is 14 residues. CDR1 and CDR2 from the germline V gene are KGHSH and LQKENI. V shed 3 bases and J 4 bases; nucleotides not matched to a gene: 2.

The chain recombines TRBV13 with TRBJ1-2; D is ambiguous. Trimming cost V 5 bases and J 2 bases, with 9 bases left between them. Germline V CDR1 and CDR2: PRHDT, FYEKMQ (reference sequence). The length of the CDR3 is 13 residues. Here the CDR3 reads CASSQQRNYGYTF. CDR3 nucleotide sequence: TGTGCCAGCAGCCAACAGAGAAACTATGGCTACACCTTC.

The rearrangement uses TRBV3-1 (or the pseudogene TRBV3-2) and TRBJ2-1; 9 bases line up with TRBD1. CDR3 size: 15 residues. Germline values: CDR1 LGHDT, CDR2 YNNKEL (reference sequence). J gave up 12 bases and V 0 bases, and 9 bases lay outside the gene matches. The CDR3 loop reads CASSQDTGTGSPQFF. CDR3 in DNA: TGTGCCAGCAGCCAAGATACCGGGACAGGGTCGCCGCAGTTCTTC.

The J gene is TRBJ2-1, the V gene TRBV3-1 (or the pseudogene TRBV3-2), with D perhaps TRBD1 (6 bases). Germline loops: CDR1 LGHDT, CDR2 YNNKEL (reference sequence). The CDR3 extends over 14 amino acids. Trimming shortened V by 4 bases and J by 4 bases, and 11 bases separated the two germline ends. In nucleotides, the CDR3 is TGTGCCAGCAGCCCCAGACAGGATTACAATGAGCAGTTCTTC. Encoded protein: CASSPRQDYNEQFF.

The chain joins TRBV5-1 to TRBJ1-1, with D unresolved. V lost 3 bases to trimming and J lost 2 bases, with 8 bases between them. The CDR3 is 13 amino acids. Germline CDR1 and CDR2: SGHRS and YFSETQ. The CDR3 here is CASSWETNTEAFF. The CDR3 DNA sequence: TGCGCCAGCAGCTGGGAGACCAACACTGAAGCTTTCTTT.

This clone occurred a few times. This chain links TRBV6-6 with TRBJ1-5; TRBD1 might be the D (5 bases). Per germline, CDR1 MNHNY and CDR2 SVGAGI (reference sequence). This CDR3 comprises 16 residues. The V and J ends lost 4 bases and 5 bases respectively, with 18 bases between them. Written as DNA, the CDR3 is TGTGCCAGCAGTTCTAGGGCCGGGAGGGGCGATCAGCCCCAGCATTTT. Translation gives CASSSRAGRGDQPQHF.

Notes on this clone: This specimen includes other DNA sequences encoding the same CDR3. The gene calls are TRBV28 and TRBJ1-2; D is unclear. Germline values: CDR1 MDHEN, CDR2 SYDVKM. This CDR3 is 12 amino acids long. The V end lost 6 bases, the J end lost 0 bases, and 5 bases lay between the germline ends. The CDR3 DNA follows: TGTGCCAGCAGGGGGTCTAACTATGGCTACACCTTC. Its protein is CASRGSNYGYTF.